This entry concerns a single T cell receptor (beta chain). What it binds is not known. With 8 bases removed from V and 4 bases from J, the gap between germline ends came to 15 bases. Germline values: CDR1 MNHNY, CDR2 SVGAGI (reference sequence). The CDR3 runs to 14 residues. This sample is drawn from a study of OX40 agonist ivuxolimab in advanced cancers. General observations from the study: Specificity for antigen went undetermined in the expanded peripheral T cells.

Using immunoSEQ multiplex PCR, the repertoire was profiled, and TCRdb retains in-frame clones only, with some absent. The repertoire holds 35,000 to 55,000 clones, with roughly 94% as singletons. The receptor was derived from an adult with an advanced solid tumor such as melanoma, head and neck, liver or kidney cancer. The sequencing here drew on CD4+ or CD8+ T cells sorted from blood, taken in a trial of the OX40 agonist ivuxolimab. The chain links TRBV6-6 to TRBJ1-3; no firm D call. The CDR3: CASLDRRWGNTIYF. The CDR3, as DNA: TGTGCCAGCTTGGACCGACGATGGGGAAACACCATATATTTT.